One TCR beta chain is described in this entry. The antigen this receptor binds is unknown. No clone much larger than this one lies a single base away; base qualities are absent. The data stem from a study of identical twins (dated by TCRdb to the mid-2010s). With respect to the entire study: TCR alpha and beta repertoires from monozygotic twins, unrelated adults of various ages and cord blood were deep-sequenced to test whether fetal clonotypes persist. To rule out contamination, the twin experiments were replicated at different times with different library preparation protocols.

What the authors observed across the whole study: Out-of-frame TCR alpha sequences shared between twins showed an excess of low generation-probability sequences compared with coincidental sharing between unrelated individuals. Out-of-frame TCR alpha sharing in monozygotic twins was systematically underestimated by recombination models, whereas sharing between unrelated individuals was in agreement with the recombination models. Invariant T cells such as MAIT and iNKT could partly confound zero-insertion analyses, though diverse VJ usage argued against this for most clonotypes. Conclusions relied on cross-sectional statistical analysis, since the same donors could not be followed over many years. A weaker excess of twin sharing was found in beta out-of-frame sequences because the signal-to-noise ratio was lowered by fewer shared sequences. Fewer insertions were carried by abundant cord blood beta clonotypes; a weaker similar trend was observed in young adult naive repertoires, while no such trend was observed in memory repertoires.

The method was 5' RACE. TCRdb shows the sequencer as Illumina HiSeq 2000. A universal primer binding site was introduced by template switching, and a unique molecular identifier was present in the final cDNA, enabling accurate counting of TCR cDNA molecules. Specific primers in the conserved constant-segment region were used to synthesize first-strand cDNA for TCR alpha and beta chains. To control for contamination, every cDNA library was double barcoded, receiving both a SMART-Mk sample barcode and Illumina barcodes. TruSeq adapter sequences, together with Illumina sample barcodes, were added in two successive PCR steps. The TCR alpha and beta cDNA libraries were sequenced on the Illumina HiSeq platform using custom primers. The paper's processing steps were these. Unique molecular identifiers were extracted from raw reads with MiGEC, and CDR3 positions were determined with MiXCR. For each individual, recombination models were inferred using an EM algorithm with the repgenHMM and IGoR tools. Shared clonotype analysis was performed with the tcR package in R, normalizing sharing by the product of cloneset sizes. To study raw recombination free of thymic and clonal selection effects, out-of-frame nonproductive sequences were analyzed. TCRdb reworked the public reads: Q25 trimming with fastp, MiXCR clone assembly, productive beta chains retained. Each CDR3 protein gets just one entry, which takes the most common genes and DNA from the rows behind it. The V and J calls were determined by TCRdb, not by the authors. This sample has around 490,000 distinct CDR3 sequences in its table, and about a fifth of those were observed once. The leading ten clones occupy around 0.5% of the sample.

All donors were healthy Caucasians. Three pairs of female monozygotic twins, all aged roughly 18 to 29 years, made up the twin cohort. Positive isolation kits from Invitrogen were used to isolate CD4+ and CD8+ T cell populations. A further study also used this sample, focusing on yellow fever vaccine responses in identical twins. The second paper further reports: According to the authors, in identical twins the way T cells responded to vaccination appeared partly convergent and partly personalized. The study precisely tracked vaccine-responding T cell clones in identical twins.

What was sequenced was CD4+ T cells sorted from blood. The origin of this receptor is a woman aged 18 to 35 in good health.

The CDR3 corresponds to CASSTGTNSNQPQHF. The sequenced DNA is TGTGCCAGCAGTACCGGGACAAATAGCAATCAGCCCCAGCATTTT. The chain employs TRBV12-3 or TRBV12-4 and TRBJ1-5, with TRBD1 as a weak D call on 6 bases. Trimming takes 5 bases from V and 0 bases from J, and the germline ends sit 11 bases apart. CDR3 length: 15 amino acids, cysteine to phenylalanine. The entry retains the CDR3 DNA only, 45 bases that are in frame from base 1.